This TCR beta chain was observed in a study of blood T cell repertoires in COVID-19. The overall study: Material from acute and convalescent COVID-19 was sourced from the United States, Italy and Spain. PBMCs, B-cell-depleted T cells, or T cells provided the cDNA or gDNA that made up the material.

Repertoires were generated with immunoSEQ multiplex PCR, while TCRdb's copy carries only in-frame clones and drops some. The sample records more than 250,000 clones, 86% being singletons. The age range of participants was about 18 to 100 years, with residence in about 25 US areas. What was sequenced was PBMCs or T cells enriched from blood (not recorded which). The receptor was isolated from a woman under 30 who had recovered from COVID-19.

CDR3 DNA sequence: TGTGCCAGCAGTTTAACCTGGGGAGGTGCGTTCAATGAGCAGTTCTTC. Translated, it gives CASSLTWGGAFNEQFF. This chain connects TRBV27 to TRBJ2-1, with TRBD2 as a possible D gene (6 bases). CDR3 length equals 16 residues. The germline CDR1 and CDR2 sequences are MNHEY and SMNVEV (reference sequence). Deletions cut 2 bases from V and 6 bases from J, with 17 bases between.